This T cell receptor beta chain stems from a study of OX40 agonist ivuxolimab in advanced cancers. Broader study findings: CD8+ T cells (on average) carried more expanded clones than CD4+ T cells.

The table came from immunoSEQ multiplex PCR; TCRdb's copy has only in-frame clones and leaves some out. In the table there are tens of thousands of clones, more than 70% of which are singletons. On this clone: Its antigen remains unidentified.

The germline V and J ends were trimmed by 7 bases and 5 bases, with 21 bases remaining between them. Per the germline V gene, CDR1 is SQVTM and CDR2 is ANQGSEA. The CDR3 is 15 amino acids. The chain recombines TRBV29-1 with TRBJ1-5, with D tentatively TRBD1 (6 bases). The TCR comes from an adult with an advanced solid tumor such as melanoma, head and neck, liver or kidney cancer. The material was CD4+ or CD8+ T cells sorted from blood, obtained in a trial of the OX40 agonist ivuxolimab. The CDR3 nucleotides are TGCAGCGCCACTAAGGGGGGGGGAGAGGATCAGCCCCAGCATTTT. Protein product: CSATKGGGEDQPQHF. The complete variable domain, with remaining parts taken from reference TRBV29-1 and TRBJ1-5, reads SAVISQKPSRDICQRGTSLTIQCQVDSQVTMMFWYRQQPGQSLTLIATANQGSEATYESGFVIDKFPISRPNLTFSTLTVSNMSPEDSSIYLCSATKGGGEDQPQHFGDGTRLSIL.